These 26 T cell receptor beta chains share one sample of origin, sequenced in a study of blood T cell repertoires in COVID-19. The table came from immunoSEQ multiplex PCR; TCRdb's copy has only in-frame clones and leaves some out. The sample holds around 250,000 clones, roughly 80% seen once. The specimen was peripheral blood. The receptor set was obtained from a man between 60 and 70 years old who had recovered from COVID-19.

This clone was detected once. This chain uses TRBV7-8 with TRBJ2-1; D possibly corresponds to TRBD1 (6 bases). Germline V gives CDR1 SGHVS, CDR2 FQNEAQ. Trimming cost V 5 bases and J 6 bases, with 17 bases left between them. There are 15 residues in the CDR3. The DNA of the CDR3 is TGTGCCAGCAGCCGAGAGGGGGTTGTGGGCAATGAGCAGTTCTTC. This translates into CASSREGVVGNEQFF. The entire variable domain, with the rest obtained from reference TRBV7-8 and TRBJ2-1, is as follows: GAGVSQSPRYKVAKRGQDVALRCDPISGHVSLFWYQQALGQGPEFLTYFQNEAQLDKSGLPSDRFFAERPEGSVSTLKIQRTQQEDSAVYLCASSREGVVGNEQFFGPGTRLTVL.

This sequence joins TRBV20-1 and TRBJ1-2; D is perhaps TRBD1 (5 bases). Trimming stripped 3 bases from V and 4 bases from J, with 12 bases between. The CDR3 runs 13 residues. CDR1 DFQATT and CDR2 SNEGSKA come from the germline V gene (reference sequence). The DNA of the CDR3 is TGCAGTGCTAGTCTGGGGGGTGCCTATGGCTACACCTTC. As protein: CSASLGGAYGYTF.

The rearrangement uses TRBV20-1 and TRBJ1-3; perhaps TRBD1 as D (5 bases). The CDR3 length is 12 residues. V shed 3 bases and J shed 5 bases, with 8 bases lying between them. Germline CDR1 and CDR2: DFQATT and SNEGSKA (reference sequence). Here the CDR3 reads CSASGARNTIYF. CDR3 DNA sequence: TGCAGTGCTAGTGGGGCCCGAAACACCATATATTTT.

The chain has TRBV9 and TRBJ1-2, with 9 bases aligning to TRBD1. This CDR3 region has 17 residues. From germline, CDR1 is SGDLS and CDR2 YYNGEE. The trim removed 4 bases at V and 8 bases at J, leaving 18 bases unmatched. CDR3 loop: CASSPGTGRGAPVGYTF. In DNA form, the CDR3 reads TGTGCCAGCAGCCCGGGGACAGGGCGAGGCGCCCCTGTGGGCTACACCTTC.

The chain has TRBV19 and TRBJ2-7; the match to TRBD1 covers 8 bases. From germline, CDR1 is LNHDA and CDR2 SQIVND (reference sequence). The CDR3 is 12 amino acids. After removal of 9 bases from V and 3 bases from J, the junction contained 4 bases not matched to a gene. Here the CDR3 reads CASRQGNYEQYF. The CDR3, as DNA: TGTGCCAGCCGACAGGGGAACTACGAGCAGTACTTC.

The J gene is TRBJ2-7, the V gene TRBV19; D is possibly TRBD1 (5 bases). Trimming stripped 4 bases from V and 3 bases from J, with 16 bases between. The V gene's germline CDR1 is LNHDA and CDR2 SQIVND (reference sequence). The CDR3 has 15 residues. In nucleotides, the CDR3 is TGTGCCAGTAGTAGCCTAGGGGAAGCGAACTACGAGCAGTACTTC. This gives the protein CASSSLGEANYEQYF.

In nucleotides, the CDR3 is TGTGCCAGCAGTCCCCAGGGAGGGGGAGCCTACGAGCAGTACTTC. It specifies CASSPQGGGAYEQYF. The rearrangement uses TRBV6-5 and TRBJ2-7, with a weak D call TRBD2 (7 bases). The germline V gene has CDR1 MNHEY and CDR2 SVGAGI. The CDR3 totals 15 residues. Trimming took off 5 bases at V and 2 bases at J, with 16 bases between the two ends.

This clone occurred a few times. Its ends do not fully match the called genes, so a read error is possible. The gene calls are TRBV7-7 and TRBJ2-5, with TRBD2 matching 8 bases. The CDR3 runs 16 residues. Germline-derived CDR1 and CDR2 are SSHAT and FNYEAQ (reference sequence). The DNA for the CDR3 is TGTGCTAGCAGCTTTAGGAGCGGGGGACCCCAAGAGACCCAGTACTTC. It specifies CASSFRSGGPQETQYF. The full variable domain, rest sourced from reference TRBV7-7 and TRBJ2-5, is GAGVSQSPRYKVTKRGQDVTLRCDPISSHATLYWYQQALGQGPEFLTYFNYEAQPDKSGLPSDRFSAERPEGSISTLTIQRTEQRDSAMYRCASSFRSGGPQETQYFGPGTRLLVL.

This chain uses TRBV2 with TRBJ2-5; a possible D gene is TRBD1 (6 bases). The length of the CDR3 is 15 residues. Trimming cost V 7 bases and J 0 bases, with 15 bases left between them. CDR1 is SNHLY, CDR2 FYNNEI, per germline. CDR3 sequence reads: CASKLARGHQETQYF. As DNA, the CDR3 is TGTGCCAGCAAGCTAGCCAGGGGTCACCAAGAGACCCAGTACTTC.

This clone was observed a handful of times. J is TRBJ2-6 and V is TRBV4-2; possibly TRBD1 for D (6 bases). This CDR3 contains 18 residues. Germline V gene lookup returns CDR1 LGHNA and CDR2 YNFKEQ. Deletions cut 0 bases from V and 4 bases from J, with 16 bases between. The CDR3, as DNA: TGTGCCAGCAGCCAAGATCAGGGCAGGGGTTCCGGGGCCAACGTCCTGACTTTC. It encodes CASSQDQGRGSGANVLTF.

The V and J genes are TRBV19 and TRBJ1-4, with 9 bases identical to TRBD1. V dropped 3 bases and J dropped 8; count of bases not matched to a gene: 4. This CDR3 is built from 14 residues. The V gene's germline CDR1 is LNHDA and CDR2 SQIVND (reference sequence). The CDR3 spells CASSMGTGWEKLFF. DNA for the CDR3: TGTGCCAGTAGTATGGGGACAGGGTGGGAAAAACTGTTTTTT.

The V call is TRBV2, the J call TRBJ2-3; D uncertain. Germline V gene sequence: CDR1 SNHLY, CDR2 FYNNEI. This CDR3 region has 13 residues. V dropped 3 bases and J dropped 2 bases, with 6 bases sitting between them. DNA for the CDR3: TGTGCCAGCAGTGACTGGCACACAGATACGCAGTATTTT. The encoded protein is CASSDWHTDTQYF.

This chain connects TRBV7-9 to TRBJ2-7; tentatively, D is TRBD2 (5 bases). V lost 1 base, J lost 0 bases, and 10 bases lay in between. CDR1 and CDR2 from the germline V gene are SEHNR and FQNEAQ (reference sequence). This CDR3 spans 15 amino acids. As DNA, the CDR3 is TGTGCCAGCAGCTTAGGGACTCGCTTCTCCTACGAGCAGTACTTC. It translates to CASSLGTRFSYEQYF.

The chain links TRBV19 to TRBJ2-3; tentatively, D is TRBD2 (5 bases). The length of the CDR3 is 16 residues. CDR1 and CDR2 from the germline V gene are LNHDA and SQIVND (reference sequence). Trimming left V 3 bases short and J 5 bases short, with 18 bases between. Written as DNA, the CDR3 is TGTGCCAGTAGTATTTTTTTCGGGAAGGAGAGAGATACGCAGTATTTT. It is translated as CASSIFFGKERDTQYF.

CDR3 sequence: CASSIGRQGRSSGANVLTF. CDR3 nucleotides: TGTGCCAGTAGTATAGGTCGACAGGGGCGAAGCTCTGGGGCCAACGTCCTGACTTTC. The V gene is TRBV19, the J gene TRBJ2-6; TRBD1 matches 8 bases. The CDR3 sequence is 19 residues long. V was clipped by 1 base and J by 0 bases; unmatched bases: 8. Germline CDR1 reads LNHDA; CDR2 reads SQIVND (reference sequence).

This rearrangement joins TRBV2 to TRBJ2-7, with a possible D match to TRBD2 (6 bases). This CDR3 has 15 residues. V was cut by 7 bases and J by 2 bases, with 18 bases left in between. The germline gives CDR1 SNHLY, CDR2 FYNNEI. The CDR3 DNA is TGTGCCAGCAAACGGGTGGGGACTGTTCCCTACGAGCAGTACTTC. Its translation is CASKRVGTVPYEQYF.

The table lists this clone with a few counts. Other DNA sequences in this sample translate to the same CDR3. The chain couples TRBV18 to TRBJ1-1; possibly TRBD1 for D (5 bases). This CDR3 region has 13 residues. Germline lookup yields CDR1 KGHSH and CDR2 LQKENI. V was clipped by 3 bases and J by 2 bases, with 7 bases between them. CDR3 nucleotides: TGTGCCAGCTCACCGGGACTTAACACTGAAGCTTTCTTT. It translates to CASSPGLNTEAFF.

CDR3 protein: CASSLAAGVATNEKLFF. CDR3 nucleotide sequence: TGTGCCAGCAGCTTAGCCGCAGGGGTGGCAACTAATGAAAAACTGTTTTTT. The genes are TRBV7-9 and TRBJ1-4; D may be TRBD1 (6 bases). CDR1 SEHNR and CDR2 FQNEAQ come from the germline V gene (reference sequence). The CDR3 contains 17 residues. The germline V and J ends were trimmed by 0 bases and 0 bases, with 11 bases remaining between them.

V and J are TRBV19 and TRBJ2-3, with a weak D call TRBD2 (5 bases). Trimming removed 1 base at V and 5 bases at J, with 7 bases between. The CDR3 consists of 13 residues. CDR1 is LNHDA, CDR2 SQIVND, per germline (reference sequence). CDR3 region: CASSIVAGDTQYF. The DNA for the CDR3 is TGTGCCAGTAGTATAGTCGCGGGAGATACGCAGTATTTT.

Note on this clone: This sample includes further DNA sequences coding for the same CDR3. V is TRBV5-4 and J is TRBJ1-1; D possibly corresponds to TRBD1 (5 bases). The CDR3 length is 13 residues. Germline CDR1 reads SGHNT; CDR2 reads YYREEE (reference sequence). The V end was cut by 0 bases, the J end by 7 bases, with 10 bases between. CDR3 nucleotide sequence: TGTGCCAGCAGCTTGGGGGGCACAGGTGAAGCTTTCTTT. This translates into CASSLGGTGEAFF.

The sample holds a few counts of this clone. This chain joins TRBV4-2 and TRBJ2-1; 7 bases agree with TRBD2. V shed 1 base and J 4 bases; nucleotides not matched to a gene: 4. The CDR3 contains 15 residues. Germline V lookup: CDR1 LGHNA, CDR2 YNFKEQ. This CDR3 is CASSQVGGRYNEQFF. The DNA for the CDR3 is TGTGCCAGCAGCCAAGTGGGGGGGAGGTACAATGAGCAGTTCTTC.

The V and J genes are TRBV9 and TRBJ1-5, with D possibly being TRBD1 (5 bases). Germline CDR1 and CDR2: SGDLS and YYNGEE. This CDR3 has 14 amino acids. Trimming removed 0 bases at V and 9 bases at J, with 13 bases between. The CDR3 DNA follows: TGTGCCAGCAGCGTAGGCCAGGGCATGGGGCCCCAGCATTTT. Amino acids: CASSVGQGMGPQHF.

The genes are TRBV7-9 and TRBJ1-6; TRBD1 matches 9 bases. V lost 4 bases, J lost 9 bases, and 10 bases stayed unmatched. Per the germline V gene, CDR1 is SEHNR and CDR2 is FQNEAQ (reference sequence). The CDR3 runs 16 residues. As DNA, the CDR3 is TGTGCCAGCAGCTCTACGACAGGGGGTATAGGTTCACCCCTCCACTTT. It is translated as CASSSTTGGIGSPLHF.

This sequence joins TRBV5-5 and TRBJ2-1, with D perhaps given as TRBD1 or TRBD2 (6 bases each). V dropped 4 bases and J dropped 6 bases, with 20 bases sitting between them. From germline, CDR1 is SGHKS and CDR2 YYEKEE (reference sequence). CDR3 length equals 16 residues. CDR3 DNA: TGTGCCAGCAGCCTGGGACATCGGGGGATGGGCAATGAGCAGTTCTTC. It encodes CASSLGHRGMGNEQFF.

J is TRBJ1-1 and V is TRBV3-1 (or the pseudogene TRBV3-2), with 7 bases that match TRBD1. Germline loops: CDR1 LGHDT, CDR2 YNNKEL (reference sequence). The CDR3 has 13 amino acids. V was clipped by 2 bases and J by 10 bases; unmatched bases: 7. The CDR3 DNA is TGTGCCAGCAGCCAAAGACAGGGTAAAGGAGCTTTCTTT. Encoded protein: CASSQRQGKGAFF.

V is TRBV2 and J is TRBJ2-3; D might be TRBD1 (5 bases). Germline V gene sequence: CDR1 SNHLY, CDR2 FYNNEI. V lost 6 bases, J lost 2 bases, and 12 bases lay in between. CDR3 length equals 14 residues. DNA of the CDR3: TGTGCCAGCAGCCCGGACACCTTCACAGATACGCAGTATTTT. Translating it yields CASSPDTFTDTQYF.